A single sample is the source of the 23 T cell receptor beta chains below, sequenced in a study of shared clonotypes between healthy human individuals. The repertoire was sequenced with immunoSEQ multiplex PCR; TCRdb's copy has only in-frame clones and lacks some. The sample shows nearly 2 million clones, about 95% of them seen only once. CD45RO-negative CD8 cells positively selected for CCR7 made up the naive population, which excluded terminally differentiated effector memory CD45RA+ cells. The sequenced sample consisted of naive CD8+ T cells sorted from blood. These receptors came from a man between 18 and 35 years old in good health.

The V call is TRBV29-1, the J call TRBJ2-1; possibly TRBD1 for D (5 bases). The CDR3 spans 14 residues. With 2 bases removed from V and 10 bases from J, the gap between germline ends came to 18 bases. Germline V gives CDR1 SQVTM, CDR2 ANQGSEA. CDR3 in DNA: TGCAGCGTTGAAAGCATTGATGGGGCTGAGGAGCAGTTCTTC. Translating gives CSVESIDGAEEQFF.

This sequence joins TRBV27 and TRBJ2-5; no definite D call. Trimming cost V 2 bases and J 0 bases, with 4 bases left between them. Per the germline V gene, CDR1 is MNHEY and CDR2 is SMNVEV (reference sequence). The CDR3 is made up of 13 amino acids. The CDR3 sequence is CASSLGNQETQYF. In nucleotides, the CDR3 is TGTGCCAGCAGTTTAGGTAACCAAGAGACCCAGTACTTC.

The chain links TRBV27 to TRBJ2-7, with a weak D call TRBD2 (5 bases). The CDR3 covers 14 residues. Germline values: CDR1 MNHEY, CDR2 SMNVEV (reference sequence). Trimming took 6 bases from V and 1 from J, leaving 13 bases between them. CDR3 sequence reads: CASSLDYFSYEQYF. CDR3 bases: TGTGCCAGCAGCCTCGACTATTTTTCCTACGAGCAGTACTTC.

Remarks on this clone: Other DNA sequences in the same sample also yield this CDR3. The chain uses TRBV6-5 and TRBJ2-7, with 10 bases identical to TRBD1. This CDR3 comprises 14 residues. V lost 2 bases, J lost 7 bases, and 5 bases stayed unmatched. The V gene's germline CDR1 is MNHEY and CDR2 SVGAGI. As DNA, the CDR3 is TGTGCCAGCAGTTACAGCGGACAGGGGGAAGAGCAGTACTTC. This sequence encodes CASSYSGQGEEQYF.

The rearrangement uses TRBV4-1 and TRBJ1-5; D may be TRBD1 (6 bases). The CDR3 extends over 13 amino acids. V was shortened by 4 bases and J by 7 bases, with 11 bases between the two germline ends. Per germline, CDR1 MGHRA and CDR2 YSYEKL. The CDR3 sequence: CASSLRGLQPQHF. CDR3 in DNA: TGCGCCAGCAGCCTCAGGGGATTACAGCCCCAGCATTTT.

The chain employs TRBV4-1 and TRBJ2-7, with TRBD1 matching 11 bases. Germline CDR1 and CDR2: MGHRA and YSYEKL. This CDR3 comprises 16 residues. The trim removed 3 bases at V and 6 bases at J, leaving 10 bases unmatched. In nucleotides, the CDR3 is TGCGCCAGCAGCCATCGCGGACAGGGGGCGATGAGCGAGCAGTACTTC. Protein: CASSHRGQGAMSEQYF.

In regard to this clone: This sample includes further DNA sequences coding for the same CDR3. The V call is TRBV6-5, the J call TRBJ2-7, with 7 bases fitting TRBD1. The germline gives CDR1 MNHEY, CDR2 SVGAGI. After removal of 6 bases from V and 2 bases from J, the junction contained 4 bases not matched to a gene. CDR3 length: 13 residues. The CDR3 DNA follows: TGTGCCAGCAGCGAGGGACAGACCTACGAGCAGTACTTC. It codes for CASSEGQTYEQYF.

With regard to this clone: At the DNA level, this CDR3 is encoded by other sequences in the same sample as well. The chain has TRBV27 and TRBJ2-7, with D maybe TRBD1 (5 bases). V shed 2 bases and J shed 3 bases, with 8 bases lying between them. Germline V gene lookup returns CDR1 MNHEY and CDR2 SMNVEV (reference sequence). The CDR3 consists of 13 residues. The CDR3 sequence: CASSLRQGYEQYF. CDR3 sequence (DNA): TGTGCCAGCAGTTTACGGCAGGGCTACGAGCAGTACTTC.

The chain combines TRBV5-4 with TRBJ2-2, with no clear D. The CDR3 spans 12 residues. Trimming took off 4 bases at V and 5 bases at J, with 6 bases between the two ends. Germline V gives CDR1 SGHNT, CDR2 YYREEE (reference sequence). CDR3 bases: TGTGCCAGCAGCGTCTTAACCGGGGAGCTGTTTTTT. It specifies CASSVLTGELFF.

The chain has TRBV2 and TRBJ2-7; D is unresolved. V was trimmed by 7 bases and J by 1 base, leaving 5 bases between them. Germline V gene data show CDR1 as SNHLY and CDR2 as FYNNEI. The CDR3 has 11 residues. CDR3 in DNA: TGTGCCAGCACCATGTCCTACGAGCAGTACTTC. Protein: CASTMSYEQYF. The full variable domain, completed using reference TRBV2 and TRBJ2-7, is EPEVTQTPSHQVTQMGQEVILRCVPISNHLYFYWYRQILGQKVEFLVSFYNNEISEKSEIFDDQFSVERPDGSNFTLKIRSTKLEDSAMYFCASTMSYEQYFGPGTRLTVT.

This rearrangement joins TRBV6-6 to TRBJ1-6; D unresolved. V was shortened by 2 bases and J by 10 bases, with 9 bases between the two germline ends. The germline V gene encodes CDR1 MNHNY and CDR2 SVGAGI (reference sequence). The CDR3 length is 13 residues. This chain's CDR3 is CASSYEGSSPLHF. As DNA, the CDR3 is TGTGCCAGCAGTTACGAGGGAAGCTCACCCCTCCACTTT.

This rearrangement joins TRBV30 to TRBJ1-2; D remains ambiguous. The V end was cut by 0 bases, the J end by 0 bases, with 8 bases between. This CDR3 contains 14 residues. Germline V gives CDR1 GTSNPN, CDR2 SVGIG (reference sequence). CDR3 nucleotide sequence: TGTGCCTGGAGTGTAGTAGGGTCTAACTATGGCTACACCTTC. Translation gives CAWSVVGSNYGYTF.

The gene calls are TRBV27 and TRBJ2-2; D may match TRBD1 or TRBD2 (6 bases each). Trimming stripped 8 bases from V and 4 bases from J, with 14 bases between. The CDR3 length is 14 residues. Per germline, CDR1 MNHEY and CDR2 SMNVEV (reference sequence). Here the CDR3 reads CASALWGATGELFF. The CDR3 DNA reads TGTGCCAGCGCCCTTTGGGGGGCCACCGGGGAGCTGTTTTTT.

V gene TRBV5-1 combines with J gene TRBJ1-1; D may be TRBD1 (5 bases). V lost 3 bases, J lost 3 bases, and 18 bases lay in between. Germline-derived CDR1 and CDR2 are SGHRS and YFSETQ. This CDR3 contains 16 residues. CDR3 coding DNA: TGCGCCAGCAGCTATCTCGACGAGGGGTTTGACACTGAAGCTTTCTTT. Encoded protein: CASSYLDEGFDTEAFF.

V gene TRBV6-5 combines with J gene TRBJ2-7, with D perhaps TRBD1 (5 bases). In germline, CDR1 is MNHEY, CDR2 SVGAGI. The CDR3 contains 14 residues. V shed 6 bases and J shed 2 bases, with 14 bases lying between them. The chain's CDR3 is CASRVGVAAYEQYF. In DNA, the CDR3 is TGTGCCAGCAGGGTAGGGGTCGCCGCCTACGAGCAGTACTTC.

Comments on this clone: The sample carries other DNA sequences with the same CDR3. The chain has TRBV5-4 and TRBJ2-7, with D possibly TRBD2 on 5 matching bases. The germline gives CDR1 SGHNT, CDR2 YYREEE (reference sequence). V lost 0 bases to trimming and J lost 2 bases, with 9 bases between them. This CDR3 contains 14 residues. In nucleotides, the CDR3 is TGTGCCAGCAGCTTGGGGACTGCCCCCTACGAGCAGTACTTC. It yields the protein CASSLGTAPYEQYF. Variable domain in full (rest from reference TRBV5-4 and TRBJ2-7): ETGVTQSPTHLIKTRGQQVTLRCSSQSGHNTVSWYQQALGQGPQFIFQYYREEENGRGNFPPRFSGLQFPNYSSELNVNALELDDSALYLCASSLGTAPYEQYFGPGTRLTVT.

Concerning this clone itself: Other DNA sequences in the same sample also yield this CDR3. The CDR3 bases are TGTGCCAGCAGCTTAGGAAGGGCTGAAGCTTTCTTT. Its translation is CASSLGRAEAFF. J is TRBJ1-1 and V is TRBV11-2; D gene unclear. The CDR3 has 12 residues. Trimming left V 1 base short and J 6 bases short, with 6 bases between. Germline CDR1 and CDR2: SGHAT and FQNNGV.

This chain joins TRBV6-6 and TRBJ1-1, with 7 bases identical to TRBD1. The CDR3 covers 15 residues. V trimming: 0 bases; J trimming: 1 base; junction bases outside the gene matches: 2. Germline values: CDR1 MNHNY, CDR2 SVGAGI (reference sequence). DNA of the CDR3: TGTGCCAGCAGTTACTCGACAGGGTCGAACACTGAAGCTTTCTTT. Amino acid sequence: CASSYSTGSNTEAFF.

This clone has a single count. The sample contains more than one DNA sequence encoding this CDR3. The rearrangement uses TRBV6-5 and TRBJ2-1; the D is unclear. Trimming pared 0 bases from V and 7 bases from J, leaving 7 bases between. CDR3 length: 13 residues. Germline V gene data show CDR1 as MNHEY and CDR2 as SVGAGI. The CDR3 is CASSYSDGNEQFF. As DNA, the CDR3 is TGTGCCAGCAGTTACTCGGACGGGAATGAGCAGTTCTTC.

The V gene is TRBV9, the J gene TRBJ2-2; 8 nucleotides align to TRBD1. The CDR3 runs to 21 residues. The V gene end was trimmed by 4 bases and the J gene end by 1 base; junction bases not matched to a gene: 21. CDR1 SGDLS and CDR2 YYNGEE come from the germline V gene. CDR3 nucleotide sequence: TGTGCCAGCAGCCTCCCAAGCGGACAGGGTACAAGCGGATGGAACACCGGGGAGCTGTTTTTT. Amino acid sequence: CASSLPSGQGTSGWNTGELFF. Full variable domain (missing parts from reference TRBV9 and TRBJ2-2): DSGVTQTPKHLITATGQRVTLRCSPRSGDLSVYWYQQSLDQGLQFLIQYYNGEERAKGNILERFSAQQFPDLHSELNLSSLELGDSALYFCASSLPSGQGTSGWNTGELFFGEGSRLTVL.

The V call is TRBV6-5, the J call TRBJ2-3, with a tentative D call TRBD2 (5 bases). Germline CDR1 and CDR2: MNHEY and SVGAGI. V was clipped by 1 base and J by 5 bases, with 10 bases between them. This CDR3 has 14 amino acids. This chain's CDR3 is CASSYYSAGDTQYF. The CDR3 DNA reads TGTGCCAGCAGTTACTATTCTGCGGGAGATACGCAGTATTTT.

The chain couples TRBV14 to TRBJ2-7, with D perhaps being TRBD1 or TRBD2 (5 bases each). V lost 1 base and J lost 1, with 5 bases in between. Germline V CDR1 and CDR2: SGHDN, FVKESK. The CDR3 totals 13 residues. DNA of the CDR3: TGTGCCAGCAGCCAAGGGGGGTCCTACGAGCAGTACTTC. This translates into CASSQGGSYEQYF.

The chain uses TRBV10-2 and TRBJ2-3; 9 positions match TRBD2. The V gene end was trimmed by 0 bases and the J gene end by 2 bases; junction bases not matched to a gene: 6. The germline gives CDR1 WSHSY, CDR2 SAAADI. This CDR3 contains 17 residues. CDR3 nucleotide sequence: TGCGCCAGCAGTGAGTCAGGGACTAGCTCCTTCACAGATACGCAGTATTTT. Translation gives CASSESGTSSFTDTQYF.